The 3 T cell receptor beta chains presented below share a single source sample, sequenced in a study of beta chain features in type 1 diabetes. Whole-study findings and limits: Moderate yet significant TCRB CDR3 shortening was seen in Type 1 diabetes patients in all four CD4+ subsets.

Of the isolated RNA, all was reverse transcribed, and so the sequenced material was expressed TCRB transcripts. Measured with immunoSEQ multiplex PCR; TCRdb has only the in-frame clones, and not every one. This table holds approximately 250,000 clones, around 24% found once. The antigens these receptors bind are not known. The sequenced sample consisted of naive CD4+ T cells from blood. These receptors were obtained from a woman in her twenties or thirties with type 1 diabetes.

The chain uses TRBV2 and TRBJ2-3, with 7 bases aligning to TRBD2. Germline CDR1 reads SNHLY; CDR2 reads FYNNEI. This CDR3 has 14 amino acids. Trimming took 5 bases from V and 4 from J; bases not matched to a gene: 6. CDR3 coding DNA: TGTGCCAGCAGTCCGGGGGGAGATGCAGATACGCAGTATTTT. This gives the protein CASSPGGDADTQYF.

This clone turned up a few times. The rearrangement joins TRBV7-9 to TRBJ2-7, with D maybe TRBD2 (5 bases). The CDR3 loop spans 14 amino acids. The V end was cut by 1 base, the J end by 9 bases, with 16 bases between. Per the germline V gene, CDR1 is SEHNR and CDR2 is FQNEAQ (reference sequence). Here the CDR3 DNA reads TGTGCCAGCAGCTTAGTTCAGGAGGAGTATCGGCAGTACTTC. Amino acid sequence: CASSLVQEEYRQYF.

The rearrangement uses TRBV7-3 and TRBJ2-5, with TRBD2 matching 8 bases. The J segment lost 4 bases and the V segment lost 5 bases, leaving 12 bases of the junction unmatched. This CDR3 region has 16 residues. Per germline, CDR1 SGHTA and CDR2 FQGTGA. The CDR3 DNA reads as TGTGCCAGCAGCCAATCGGGAGGGCCCTTAACAGAGACCCAGTACTTC. This encodes CASSQSGGPLTETQYF.